This entry lists 8 T cell receptor beta chains sequenced from one sample in a study of spatial heterogeneity in lung cancer. TCRdb passed the 5' RACE reads through MiXCR, listing each CDR3 protein once. The table includes about 70,000 distinct CDR3 sequences, 7.5% to 10% detected once. Time point defined: blood at routine non-recurrence follow-up after resection. This material consisted of PBMCs, taken at follow-up. Receptor source: a female donor with early-stage non-small cell lung cancer.

The J gene is TRBJ2-1, the V gene TRBV5-1; no clear D. This CDR3 region has 14 residues. Germline CDR1 and CDR2: SGHRS and YFSETQ. V lost 1 base and J 9 bases, leaving 14 bases between the germline ends. The CDR3 protein is CASSLNYVGGEQFF. The CDR3 DNA is TGCGCCAGCAGCTTGAATTACGTAGGCGGTGAGCAGTTCTTC. Full variable domain (missing parts from reference TRBV5-1 and TRBJ2-1): KAGVTQTPRYLIKTRGQQVTLSCSPISGHRSVSWYQQTPGQGLQFLFEYFSETQRNKGNFPGRFSGRQFSNSRSEMNVSTLELGDSALYLCASSLNYVGGEQFFGPGTRLTVL.

The genes are TRBV2 and TRBJ2-5; TRBD1 matches at 7 bases. V was clipped by 5 bases and J by 2 bases; unmatched bases: 2. Germline V gene lookup returns CDR1 SNHLY and CDR2 FYNNEI. This CDR3 is built from 13 residues. The CDR3 protein is CASSTTGQETQYF. CDR3 DNA: TGTGCCAGCAGTACGACAGGGCAAGAGACCCAGTACTTC.

This clonotype was seen at least ten times. This chain uses TRBV7-8 with TRBJ2-2; possible D gene TRBD2, 6 bases. V was shortened by 9 bases and J by 9 bases, with 17 bases between the two germline ends. This CDR3 contains 13 residues. The V gene's germline CDR1 is SGHVS and CDR2 FQNEAQ. CDR3 residues: CASLGSKVRELFF. CDR3 DNA: TGTGCCAGTCTCGGGAGTAAGGTCCGGGAGCTGTTTTTT.

There are a few counts of this clonotype. The CDR3 does not close with the conserved phenylalanine or tryptophan, likely indicating a read error. Because the CDR3's place on the DNA is in doubt, the DNA is left out and the CDR3 is given as listed by TCRdb. The chain is built from TRBV20-1 and TRBJ2-1; no check of the table's D call, TRBD1, against the DNA was made. Germline V gene sequence: CDR1 DFQATT, CDR2 SNEGSKA (reference sequence). The CDR3 totals 11 residues, both ends included. CDR3 sequence reads: CSASKLGYTPL.

In its sample, this clonotype was seen a few times. This chain uses TRBV20-1 with TRBJ2-7; D not resolved. The CDR3 is 15 residues long. The V gene lost 0 bases and the J gene lost 0 bases, with 12 bases spanning the gap. From germline, CDR1 is DFQATT and CDR2 SNEGSKA (reference sequence). The CDR3 DNA reads TGCAGTGCTAGAGATGACCACGGCAGCTCCTACGAGCAGTACTTC. Protein: CSARDDHGSSYEQYF.

This clonotype was recorded many times. The chain joins TRBV7-6 to TRBJ2-1; no reliable D call. Germline CDR1 is SGHVS and CDR2 is FNYEAQ. Trimming cost V 0 bases and J 5 bases, with 11 bases left between them. CDR3 length: 15 amino acids. The CDR3 region has the DNA TGTGCCAGCAGCTTAGCCGGAATCCCGAACAATGAGCAGTTCTTC. Its translation is CASSLAGIPNNEQFF.

The chain combines TRBV5-1 with TRBJ2-2, with D perhaps matching TRBD2 (6 bases). Germline assignment: CDR1 SGHRS and CDR2 YFSETQ. V dropped 0 bases and J dropped 4 bases, with 13 bases sitting between them. The CDR3 runs to 16 residues. The CDR3 spells CASSLVTGAGTGELFF. Written as DNA, the CDR3 is TGCGCCAGCAGCTTGGTCACGGGAGCGGGCACCGGGGAGCTGTTTTTT.

This clonotype was seen ten or more times. The chain couples TRBV12-3 or TRBV12-4 to TRBJ1-6; maybe TRBD1 (5 bases). CDR3 length: 14 amino acids. Deletions cut 4 bases from V and 9 bases from J, with 13 bases between. CDR3 sequence (DNA): TGTGCCAGCAGTTCGTTCAGGGTCGGTTCACCCCTCCACTTT. As protein: CASSSFRVGSPLHF.